This TCR beta chain is from a study of OX40 agonist ivuxolimab in advanced cancers. Study-level background: Ivuxolimab is a fully human IgG2 antibody that activates OX40 (CD134).

As concerns this clone: Its antigen remains unknown.

Using immunoSEQ multiplex PCR, the repertoire was profiled, and TCRdb retains in-frame clones only, with some absent. Among 15,000 to 20,000 clones, more than 60% were seen once, and the ten largest hold 33%. Study findings and constraints: The CD4+ and CD8+ T cells in the blood had expanded clonally by week 6 at 0.1 to 3.0 mg/kg.

Germline-derived CDR1 and CDR2 are SGHRS and YFSETQ. The CDR3 covers 16 residues. The V segment lost 4 bases and the J segment 8 bases; nucleotides outside the gene matches: 13. This sequence joins TRBV5-1 and TRBJ2-1; 9 positions agree with TRBD2. The clonotype comes from an adult with an advanced solid tumor such as melanoma, head and neck, liver or kidney cancer. The sequences come from CD4+ or CD8+ T cells sorted from blood, collected in a trial of the OX40 agonist ivuxolimab. The DNA of the CDR3 is TGCGCCAGCAGCGATTCAGCGGGAGGCGCTCCCGATGAGCAGTTCTTC. Residues: CASSDSAGGAPDEQFF.